The T cell receptor beta chain under discussion was sequenced for a study of blood T cells in healthy people across ages. Primers used in a second PCR of about 6 to 11 cycles were a sample-barcoded 5' primer and a J-beta primer mix. TCRdb itself ran the 5' RACE reads through MiXCR, one entry per CDR3 protein. The sample yields about 1 million distinct CDR3 sequences, under 30% seen once. Germline V gives CDR1 SGHDT, CDR2 YYEEEE. CDR3 length: 14 amino acids. V was shortened by 3 bases and J by 5 bases, with 12 bases between the two germline ends. RNA extraction gave at least 5.5 micrograms of total RNA per sample. The sample was also reused in another study, on T cells of mothers and their children. From that second work: Reads obtained per mother exceeded 9 million TCR beta CDR3 reads, with 2.5 million to 3.5 million obtained per child.

The source of this sequence is a girl aged 2 to 9 in good health. Sequenced material: blood. V and J are TRBV5-6 and TRBJ2-4, with a tentative D call TRBD2 (7 bases). CDR3 in amino acids: CASSYRGAQNIQYF. Here the CDR3 DNA reads TGTGCCAGCAGCTACCGGGGGGCCCAAAACATTCAGTACTTC.